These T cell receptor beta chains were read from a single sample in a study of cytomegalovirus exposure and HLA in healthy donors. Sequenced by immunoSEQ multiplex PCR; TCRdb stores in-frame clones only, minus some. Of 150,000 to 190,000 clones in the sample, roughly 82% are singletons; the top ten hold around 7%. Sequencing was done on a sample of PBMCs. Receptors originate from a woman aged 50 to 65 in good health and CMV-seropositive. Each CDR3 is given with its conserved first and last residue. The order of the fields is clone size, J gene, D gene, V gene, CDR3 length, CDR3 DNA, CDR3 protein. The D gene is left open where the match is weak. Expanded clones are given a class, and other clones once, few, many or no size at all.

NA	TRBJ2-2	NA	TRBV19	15	TGTGCCAGTAGGCTCGGCCGCCGGGACACCGGGGAGCTGTTTTTT	CASRLGRRDTGELFF
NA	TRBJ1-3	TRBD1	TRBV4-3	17	TGCGCCAGCAGCCAAGATGGTATTACAGGGGTTGGAAACACCATATATTTT	CASSQDGITGVGNTIYF
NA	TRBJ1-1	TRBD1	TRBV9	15	TGTGCCAGCAGCGTAAGGGGGCCGTTGAACACTGAAGCTTTCTTT	CASSVRGPLNTEAFF
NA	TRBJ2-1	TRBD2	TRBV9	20	TGTGCCAGCAGCGTAGCCCCCGGCCTAGCGGGGGCCGCGGACTACAATGAGCAGTTCTTC	CASSVAPGLAGAADYNEQFF
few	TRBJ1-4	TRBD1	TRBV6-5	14	TGTGCCAGCAGTTACACAGGGGGCAAGGAAAAACTGTTTTTT	CASSYTGGKEKLFF
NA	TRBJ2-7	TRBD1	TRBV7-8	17	TGTGCCAGCAGCTTAGTTAGTACCAGGGGGCTAAACTACGAGCAGTACTTC	CASSLVSTRGLNYEQYF
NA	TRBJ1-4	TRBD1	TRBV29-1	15	TGCAGCGCTCTAGACAGGGGCGCAACTAATGAAAAACTGTTTTTT	CSALDRGATNEKLFF
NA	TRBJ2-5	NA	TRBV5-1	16	TGCGCCAGCAGCTTGGCCGTCGCCACCCGGGGAGAGACCCAGTACTTC	CASSLAVATRGETQYF
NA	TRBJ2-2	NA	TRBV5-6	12	TGTGCCAGCAGCTTGAACAGAGGGGAGCTGTTTTTT	CASSLNRGELFF
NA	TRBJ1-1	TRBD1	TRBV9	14	TGTGCCAGCAGCGCCGGGACAGGGGGCAGTGAAGCTTTCTTT	CASSAGTGGSEAFF
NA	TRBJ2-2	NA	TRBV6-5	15	TGTGCCAGCAGTAGAAACAGGGTCTTCACCGGGGAGCTGTTTTTT	CASSRNRVFTGELFF
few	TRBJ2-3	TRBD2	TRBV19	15	TGTGCCAGTAGTATGCTGGGAGGGGCAGCAGATACGCAGTATTTT	CASSMLGGAADTQYF
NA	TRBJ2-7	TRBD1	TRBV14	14	TGTGCCAGCAGCCAGGGACAGGGCCCCTACGAGCAGTACTTC	CASSQGQGPYEQYF
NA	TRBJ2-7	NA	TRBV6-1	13	TGTGCCAGCAGTGAAATGACAGTTTACGAGCAGTACTTC	CASSEMTVYEQYF
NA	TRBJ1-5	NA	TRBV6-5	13	TGTGCCAGCAGCCACAGGGTAGATCAGCCCCAGCATTTT	CASSHRVDQPQHF
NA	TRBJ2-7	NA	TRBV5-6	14	TGTGCCAGCAGCTCTTTACGCAGTGGGGGCGAGCAGTACTTC	CASSSLRSGGEQYF
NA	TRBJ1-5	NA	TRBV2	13	TGTGCCAGCAGTGTAGGGGGAAGTCAGCCCCAGCATTTT	CASSVGGSQPQHF
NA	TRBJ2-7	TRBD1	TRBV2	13	TGTGCCAGCAAAACCTGGACAGGGAACGAGCAGTACTTC	CASKTWTGNEQYF
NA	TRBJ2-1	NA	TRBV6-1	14	TGTGCCAGCACTACTACGAGCTCCTACAATGAGCAGTTCTTC	CASTTTSSYNEQFF
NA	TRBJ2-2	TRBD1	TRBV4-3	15	TGCGCCAGCAGCCAAACAGGGGTAAACACCGGGGAGCTGTTTTTT	CASSQTGVNTGELFF
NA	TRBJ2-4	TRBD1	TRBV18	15	TGTGCCAGCTCAAATACAGGGGGCGTCAAAAACATTCAGTACTTC	CASSNTGGVKNIQYF
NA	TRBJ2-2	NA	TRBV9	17	TGTGCCAGCAGCCCCCGCGGAGGGGGACAGCTATCCGGGGAGCTGTTTTTT	CASSPRGGGQLSGELFF
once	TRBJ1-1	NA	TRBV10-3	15	TGTGCCATCAGTGATAAGGGGCGCTCGGACACTGAAGCTTTCTTT	CAISDKGRSDTEAFF
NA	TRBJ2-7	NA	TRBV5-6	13	TGTGCCAGCAGCTTACAGAGCTCCTACGAGCAGTACTTC	CASSLQSSYEQYF
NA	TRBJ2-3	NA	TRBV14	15	TGTGCCAGCAGCCCCGGGGTGAGAGGCACAGATACGCAGTATTTT	CASSPGVRGTDTQYF
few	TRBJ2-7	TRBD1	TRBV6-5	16	TGTGCCAGCAGTTACTCGACCAGGGGGCCCCTCTCCGAGCAGTACTTC	CASSYSTRGPLSEQYF
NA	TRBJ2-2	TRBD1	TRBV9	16	TGTGCCAGCAGCCTTACGGACAGGGTGAACACCGGGGAGCTGTTTTTT	CASSLTDRVNTGELFF
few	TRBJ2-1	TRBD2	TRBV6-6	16	TGTGCCAGCAGTTACTCTTCCGGGACTAGCGGGAATGAGCAGTTCTTC	CASSYSSGTSGNEQFF
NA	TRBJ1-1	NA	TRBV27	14	TGTGCCAGCAGTCCCGGGACTTATCACACTGAAGCTTTCTTT	CASSPGTYHTEAFF
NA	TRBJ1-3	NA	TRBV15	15	TGTGCCACCAGCAGAGATAGGGGCTCTGGAAACACCATATATTTT	CATSRDRGSGNTIYF
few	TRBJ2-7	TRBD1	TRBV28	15	TGTGCCAGCAGATCTGGACAGGGGGCGCTGTACGAGCAGTACTTC	CASRSGQGALYEQYF
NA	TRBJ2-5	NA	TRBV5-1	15	TGCGCCAGCAGCCAAAGCCCGCAGGGTGGAGAGACCCAGTACTTC	CASSQSPQGGETQYF